A selection of T cell receptor beta chains follows, all from one sample in a study of OX40 agonist ivuxolimab in advanced cancers. Assay used: immunoSEQ multiplex PCR; TCRdb lists only in-frame clones, some missing. The table lists about 68,000 clones, about 82% of them singletons. This sample comprised CD4+ or CD8+ T cells sorted from blood, obtained in a trial of the OX40 agonist ivuxolimab. These TCRs come from an adult with an advanced solid tumor such as melanoma, head and neck, liver or kidney cancer. The CDR3 runs from the conserved cysteine through the conserved F or W. A D gene is named only where the DNA matches it firmly. Size is stated for part of the rows, as once, few or many counts, or as a class when the clone is expanded.

abundance: -
j_gene: TRBJ1-4
v_gene: TRBV2
d_gene: -
CDR3nt: TGTGCCAGCACCTACAGGGCGGCTAATGAAAAACTGTTTTTT
CDR3aa: CASTYRAANEKLFF

abundance: -
j_gene: TRBJ1-1
v_gene: TRBV2
d_gene: -
CDR3nt: TGTGCCAGCAGTGTCTCTCTGCCAGGTAACACTGAAGCTTTCTTT
CDR3aa: CASSVSLPGNTEAFF

abundance: -
j_gene: TRBJ2-5
v_gene: TRBV21-1
d_gene: -
CDR3nt: TGTGCCAGCAGCAAAGGGGAGCGGGGGGGCCGTGGAGAGACCCAGTACTTC
CDR3aa: CASSKGERGGRGETQYF

abundance: once
j_gene: TRBJ2-7
v_gene: TRBV5-1
d_gene: TRBD2
CDR3nt: TGCGCCAGCAGCTTGGGGGCCAGCGGGAGGGACGAGCAGTACTTC
CDR3aa: CASSLGASGRDEQYF

abundance: -
j_gene: TRBJ2-2
v_gene: TRBV5-4
d_gene: TRBD2
CDR3nt: TGTGCCAGCAGCTTGGCCCGGCGGGAGGAGTTCGGGGAGCTGTTTTTT
CDR3aa: CASSLARREEFGELFF

abundance: -
j_gene: TRBJ1-6
v_gene: TRBV7-8
d_gene: TRBD1
CDR3nt: TGTGCCAGCAGCATACGTATCGTAGATCCCGGGACAGAGATTTATAATTCACCCCTCCACTTT
CDR3aa: CASSIRIVDPGTEIYNSPLHF

abundance: -
j_gene: TRBJ2-1
v_gene: TRBV4-3
d_gene: -
CDR3nt: TGCGCCAGCAGCCAAGGGATTTCGATCTCCTACAATGAGCAGTTCTTC
CDR3aa: CASSQGISISYNEQFF

abundance: -
j_gene: TRBJ2-5
v_gene: TRBV7-6
d_gene: -
CDR3nt: TGTGCCAGCAGCTCCAGAGAACAAGAGACCCAGTACTTC
CDR3aa: CASSSREQETQYF

abundance: -
j_gene: TRBJ2-7
v_gene: TRBV28
d_gene: -
CDR3nt: TGTGCCAGCAGTTTACGAGGGGCATTAGGCTACGAGCAGTACTTC
CDR3aa: CASSLRGALGYEQYF

abundance: -
j_gene: TRBJ1-1
v_gene: TRBV12-1
d_gene: -
CDR3nt: TGTGCCAGCAGCTTTAGGGGCTTGAACACTGAAGCTTTCTTT
CDR3aa: CASSFRGLNTEAFF

abundance: -
j_gene: TRBJ1-4
v_gene: TRBV2
d_gene: -
CDR3nt: TGTGCCAGCAGTGAGGGCCGGGCCTGGGAAAAACTGTTTTTT
CDR3aa: CASSEGRAWEKLFF

abundance: -
j_gene: TRBJ2-5
v_gene: TRBV5-6
d_gene: TRBD2
CDR3nt: TGTGCCAGCAGCCGAGGCGGGAGGGCCCCCGAGACCCAGTACTTC
CDR3aa: CASSRGGRAPETQYF

abundance: few
j_gene: TRBJ2-7
v_gene: TRBV10-3
d_gene: TRBD1
CDR3nt: TGTGCCATCACCAAAGGGACAGGTGGGTCCTACGAGCAGTACTTC
CDR3aa: CAITKGTGGSYEQYF

abundance: few
j_gene: TRBJ1-1
v_gene: TRBV5-1
d_gene: -
CDR3nt: TGCGCCAGCAGCTTGTTTTCCGATAGCACTGAAGCTTTCTTT
CDR3aa: CASSLFSDSTEAFF

abundance: -
j_gene: TRBJ2-7
v_gene: TRBV28
d_gene: TRBD1
CDR3nt: TGTGCCAGCAGTTTATCCCCCGGGACAGGGGCCCTCTACGAGCAGTACTTC
CDR3aa: CASSLSPGTGALYEQYF

abundance: few
j_gene: TRBJ1-2
v_gene: TRBV18
d_gene: -
CDR3nt: TGTGCCAGCTCACCACCGGGGGGGAACGGCTACACCTTC
CDR3aa: CASSPPGGNGYTF

abundance: once
j_gene: TRBJ2-2
v_gene: TRBV5-1
d_gene: -
CDR3nt: TGCGCCAGCAGCTTGGTCGGTCGCGGGGCGACCGGGGAGCTGTTTTTT
CDR3aa: CASSLVGRGATGELFF

abundance: -
j_gene: TRBJ2-5
v_gene: TRBV2
d_gene: -
CDR3nt: TGTGCCAGCAGTCCCCACCAAGAGACCCAGTACTTC
CDR3aa: CASSPHQETQYF

abundance: -
j_gene: TRBJ2-2
v_gene: TRBV7-9
d_gene: -
CDR3nt: TGTGCCAGCAGCTTAGTCGATCTGGGCGGGGCTAACACCGGGGAGCTGTTTTTT
CDR3aa: CASSLVDLGGANTGELFF

abundance: -
j_gene: TRBJ2-2
v_gene: TRBV10-3
d_gene: TRBD2
CDR3nt: TGTGCCATCACCCCAAACGGGAGGGACACCGGGGAGCTGTTTTTT
CDR3aa: CAITPNGRDTGELFF

abundance: -
j_gene: TRBJ1-1
v_gene: TRBV6-5
d_gene: TRBD1
CDR3nt: TGTGCCAGCAGTTACTTGACAGGGGCTGGGGGCACTGAAGCTTTCTTT
CDR3aa: CASSYLTGAGGTEAFF

abundance: -
j_gene: TRBJ1-1
v_gene: TRBV7-2
d_gene: TRBD1
CDR3nt: TGTGCCAGCAGCTTAGGCAGGGGGGCTGAAGCTTTCTTT
CDR3aa: CASSLGRGAEAFF

abundance: medium-sized
j_gene: TRBJ1-1
v_gene: TRBV5-4
d_gene: TRBD1
CDR3nt: TGTGCCAGCAGCTTGGATTACAGGGGGTTGGATGAAGCTTTCTTT
CDR3aa: CASSLDYRGLDEAFF

abundance: -
j_gene: TRBJ2-7
v_gene: TRBV27
d_gene: -
CDR3nt: TGTGCCAGCAGTTCGACAGGCTCCTACGAGCAGTACTTC
CDR3aa: CASSSTGSYEQYF

abundance: -
j_gene: TRBJ1-2
v_gene: TRBV6-4
d_gene: TRBD1
CDR3nt: TGTGCCAGCAGTGATGGAAACAGGGGTATTGGCGGCTACACCTTC
CDR3aa: CASSDGNRGIGGYTF

abundance: -
j_gene: TRBJ2-5
v_gene: TRBV5-1
d_gene: -
CDR3nt: TGCGCCAGCAGCTCTGGAGGGGACTCTGAGACCCAGTACTTC
CDR3aa: CASSSGGDSETQYF

abundance: -
j_gene: TRBJ2-7
v_gene: TRBV5-8
d_gene: -
CDR3nt: TGTGCCAGCAGCGGGGTATATGTTCTTAGCTCCTACGAGCAGTACTTC
CDR3aa: CASSGVYVLSSYEQYF

abundance: -
j_gene: TRBJ1-3
v_gene: TRBV28
d_gene: -
CDR3nt: TGTGCCAGCAGTAAGGGTATCTCTGGAAACACCATATATTTT
CDR3aa: CASSKGISGNTIYF

abundance: -
j_gene: TRBJ1-3
v_gene: TRBV2
d_gene: -
CDR3nt: TGTGCCAGCAGTTCTAATACACCCGACTCTGGAAACACCATATATTTT
CDR3aa: CASSSNTPDSGNTIYF